This is a list of T cell receptor beta chains from one sample in a study of shared clonotypes between healthy human individuals. Sequenced by immunoSEQ multiplex PCR; TCRdb stores in-frame clones only, minus some. The sample shows about 580,000 clones, about 98% of them seen only once. The sample comprised naive CD8+ T cells sorted from blood. All receptors come from a man aged 30 to 39 in good health. The CDR3 runs from the conserved cysteine through the conserved F or W. The D gene is left open where the match is weak. Size is omitted from some rows. Given values are once, few, many or a class for expanded clones.

v_call	d_call	clone_size	j_call	cdr3_nt	cdr3_aa
TRBV29-1	-	-	TRBJ1-2	TGCAGCGCCGGGACGGCAAACTATGGCTACACCTTC	CSAGTANYGYTF
TRBV15	-	-	TRBJ1-1	TGTGCCACCAGCAGAGATTTCGAGAACACTGAAGCTTTCTTT	CATSRDFENTEAFF
TRBV27	TRBD2	once	TRBJ2-7	TGTGCCAGCAGTTTATCTCTAGCGGGAGGCTCCTACGAGCAGTACTTC	CASSLSLAGGSYEQYF
TRBV7-9	-	-	TRBJ2-1	TGTGCCAGCAGCTCGAGGGGGCGGCGGGAGAGAAGAGATGAGCAGTTCTTC	CASSSRGRRERRDEQFF
TRBV5-1	-	-	TRBJ2-5	TGCGCCAGCAGCACGCAGGGTGGGGAGACCCAGTACTTC	CASSTQGGETQYF
TRBV7-9	TRBD1	-	TRBJ2-3	TGTGCCAGCAGCTTCGGGACAGCCTTTAGCACAGATACGCAGTATTTT	CASSFGTAFSTDTQYF
TRBV7-6	-	-	TRBJ1-1	TGTGCCAGCAGCTTATTGCCGATGAACACTGAAGCTTTCTTT	CASSLLPMNTEAFF
TRBV6-5	-	-	TRBJ1-2	TGTGCCAGCAGTTCGATCGACACCTCTTATGGCTACACCTTC	CASSSIDTSYGYTF
TRBV27	TRBD1	-	TRBJ1-2	TGTGCCAGCAGTTTAAATTACAGGGGCTATGGCTACACCTTC	CASSLNYRGYGYTF
TRBV27	-	-	TRBJ2-7	TGTGCCAGCAGTTTAAGCCCATCCTACGAGCAGTACTTC	CASSLSPSYEQYF
TRBV5-8	TRBD2	once	TRBJ2-3	TGTGCCAGCAGCTTGTCCCTACTAGCGGCCCCCGATACGCAGTATTTT	CASSLSLLAAPDTQYF
TRBV7-9	-	-	TRBJ2-3	TGTGCCAGCAGTTACCTCCAGGGGTCGCAGTATTTT	CASSYLQGSQYF
TRBV5-4	-	-	TRBJ2-3	TGTGCCAGCAAGCCCGGGAGCACAGATACGCAGTATTTT	CASKPGSTDTQYF
TRBV4-1	-	-	TRBJ2-7	TGCGCCAGCAGCCAAGGTAGGGCATACGAGCAGTACTTC	CASSQGRAYEQYF